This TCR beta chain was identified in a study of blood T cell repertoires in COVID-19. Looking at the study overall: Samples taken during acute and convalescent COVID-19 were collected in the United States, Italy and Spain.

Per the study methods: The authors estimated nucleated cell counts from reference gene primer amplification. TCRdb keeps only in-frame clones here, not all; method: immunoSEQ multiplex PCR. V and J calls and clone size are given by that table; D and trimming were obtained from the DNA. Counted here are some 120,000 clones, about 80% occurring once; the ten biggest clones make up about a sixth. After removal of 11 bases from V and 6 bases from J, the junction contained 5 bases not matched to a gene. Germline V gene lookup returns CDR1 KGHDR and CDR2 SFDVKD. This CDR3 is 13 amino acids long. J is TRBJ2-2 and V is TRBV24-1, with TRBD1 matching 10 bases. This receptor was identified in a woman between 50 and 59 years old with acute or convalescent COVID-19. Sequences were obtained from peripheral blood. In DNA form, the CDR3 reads TGTGCCAAACGACAGGGGGCATCCGGGGAGCTGTTTTTT. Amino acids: CAKRQGASGELFF.